The rows below give T cell receptor beta chains drawn from one sample of a study of T-cell reconstitution after alpha-beta-depleted transplantation in children. TCRdb called the PCR reads again in MiXCR, with one record for every CDR3 protein. The sample has about 610,000 distinct CDR3 sequences; 10% are singletons. Specimen: PBMCs from the stem cell graft donor, collected from the stem cell graft. These TCRs come from a human donor who donated a stem cell graft to a child with acute myeloid leukemia. Both conserved end residues are part of each CDR3. Fields, in order: V gene, D gene, clone size, J gene, CDR3 protein, CDR3 DNA. The D gene is left open where the match is weak. Clone size, where shown, is once, few, many, or a class for clones that have expanded.

TRBV7-2	TRBD1	.	TRBJ2-1	CASSEQGTRSYNEQFF	TGTGCCAGCAGCGAACAGGGGACCCGCTCCTACAATGAGCAGTTCTTC
TRBV4-1	.	many	TRBJ1-5	CASSLFGQPGNQPQHF	TGCGCCAGCAGCCTATTCGGACAGCCGGGCAATCAGCCCCAGCATTTT
TRBV2	.	few	TRBJ2-5	CAPKGRAGTQYF	TGTGCCCCCAAGGGCAGGGCAGGGACCCAGTACTTC
TRBV11-2	TRBD2	.	TRBJ2-5	CASSLGGGFTLSGGAETQYF	TGTGCCAGCAGCTTAGGGGGGGGGTTCACCTTAAGCGGGGGAGCGGAGACCCAGTACTTC
TRBV7-2	.	.	TRBJ2-1	CASSLSRAEQFF	TGTGCCAGCAGCTTAAGTAGGGCTGAGCAGTTCTTC
TRBV12-3/TRBV12-4	.	many	TRBJ2-1	CASSHLTGALEQFF	TGTGCCAGCAGCCACCTGACGGGGGCGCTAGAGCAGTTCTTC
TRBV2	.	.	TRBJ2-1	CASCGTPCNEQFF	TGTGCCAGCTGCGGGACTCCCTGCAATGAGCAGTTCTTC
TRBV6-2/TRBV6-3	.	.	TRBJ2-3	CASRHTAGSDTDTQYF	TGTGCCAGCAGACACACTGCAGGGAGCGACACAGATACGCAGTATTTT
TRBV12-3/TRBV12-4	.	.	TRBJ2-1	CASSPYPVATRGSSEQFF	TGTGCCAGCAGTCCGTACCCCGTGGCGACTAGGGGTAGCAGTGAGCAGTTCTTC
TRBV6-2/TRBV6-3	TRBD2	.	TRBJ2-3	CASKRLAGTDTQYF	TGTGCCAGCAAGAGACTAGCGGGCACAGATACGCAGTATTTT
TRBV14	TRBD1	.	TRBJ1-2	CASSLKPSDRGFDYGYTF	TGTGCCAGCAGCCTTAAGCCCTCGGACAGGGGGTTTGACTATGGCTACACCTTC
TRBV28	TRBD2	many	TRBJ2-1	CASSLTSGNVKEQFF	TGTGCCAGCAGTTTAACTAGCGGGAATGTAAAAGAGCAGTTCTTC
TRBV10-3	TRBD1	many	TRBJ1-1	CAIGGTGEAFF	TGTGCCATCGGCGGGACAGGAGAAGCTTTCTTT
TRBV20-1	.	many	TRBJ2-1	CSARGGVEQFF	TGCAGTGCTAGAGGAGGAGTTGAGCAGTTCTTC
TRBV5-1	.	few	TRBJ1-2	CASSLGADPGGYTF	TGCGCCAGCAGCTTGGGCGCCGACCCTGGCGGCTACACCTTC
TRBV20-1	.	many	TRBJ2-7	CSASGDSYEQYF	TGCAGTGCTAGCGGAGACTCCTACGAGCAGTACTTC
TRBV7-2	.	.	TRBJ1-5	CASSLQTGSNQPQHF	TGTGCCAGCAGCTTACAGACGGGGAGCAATCAGCCCCAGCATTTT
TRBV5-6	.	many	TRBJ2-5	CASSSWGEVTQETQYF	TGTGCCAGCAGCTCCTGGGGGGAGGTTACTCAAGAGACCCAGTACTTC
TRBV24-1	.	few	TRBJ2-1	CATSDLGDRLGNEQFF	TGTGCCACCAGTGATTTGGGGGACAGACTAGGTAATGAGCAGTTCTTC
TRBV5-1	TRBD1	few	TRBJ1-6	CASKPGQDYNSPLHF	TGCGCCAGCAAACCCGGACAGGACTATAATTCACCCCTCCACTTT
TRBV7-2	TRBD1	many	TRBJ2-7	CASSFRDSYTVEQYF	TGTGCCAGCAGCTTTAGGGACAGCTATACAGTGGAGCAGTACTTC
TRBV11-2	.	few	TRBJ2-1	CASTKTRTTTHNEQFF	TGTGCCAGCACAAAAACCAGGACTACTACCCACAATGAGCAGTTCTTC
TRBV6-4	.	many	TRBJ2-2	CASSAGPTRFLSPGELFF	TGTGCCAGCAGTGCAGGCCCTACCAGGTTCCTTTCGCCCGGGGAGCTGTTTTTT
TRBV3-1	TRBD1	.	TRBJ1-6	CASSPRDSRGSPLHF	TGTGCCAGCAGCCCCCGGGACAGCAGGGGTTCACCCCTCCACTTT
TRBV15	TRBD2	many	TRBJ2-3	CATSRSSGVTDTQYF	TGTGCCACCAGCAGGAGTAGCGGGGTCACAGATACGCAGTATTTT
TRBV3-1	.	.	TRBJ2-2	CASSRRDTGELFF	TGTGCCAGCAGCCGCAGGGACACCGGGGAGCTGTTTTTT
TRBV18	.	.	TRBJ1-4	CASSPMAATNEKLFF	TGTGCCAGCTCACCAATGGCCGCAACTAATGAAAAACTGTTTTTT